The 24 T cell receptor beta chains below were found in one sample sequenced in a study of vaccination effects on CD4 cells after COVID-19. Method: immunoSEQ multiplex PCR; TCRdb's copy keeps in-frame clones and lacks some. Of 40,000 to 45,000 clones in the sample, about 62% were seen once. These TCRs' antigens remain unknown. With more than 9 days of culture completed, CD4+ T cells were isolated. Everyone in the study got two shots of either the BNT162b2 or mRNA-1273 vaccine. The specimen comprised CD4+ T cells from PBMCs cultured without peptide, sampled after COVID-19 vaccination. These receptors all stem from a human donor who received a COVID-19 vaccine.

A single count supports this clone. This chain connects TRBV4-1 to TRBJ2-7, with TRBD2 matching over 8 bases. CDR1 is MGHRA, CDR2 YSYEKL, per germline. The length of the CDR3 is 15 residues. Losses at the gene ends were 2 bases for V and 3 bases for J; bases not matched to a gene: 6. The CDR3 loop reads CASSQSSSGSYEQYF. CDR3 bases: TGCGCCAGCAGCCAATCTAGCAGCGGGAGCTACGAGCAGTACTTC.

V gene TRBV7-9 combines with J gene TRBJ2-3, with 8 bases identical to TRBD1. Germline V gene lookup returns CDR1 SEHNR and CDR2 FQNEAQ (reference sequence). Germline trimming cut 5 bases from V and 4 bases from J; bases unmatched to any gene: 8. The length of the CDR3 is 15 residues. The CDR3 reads CASSPGQARSDTQYF. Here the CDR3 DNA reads TGTGCCAGCAGCCCGGGACAGGCTAGGTCAGATACGCAGTATTTT.

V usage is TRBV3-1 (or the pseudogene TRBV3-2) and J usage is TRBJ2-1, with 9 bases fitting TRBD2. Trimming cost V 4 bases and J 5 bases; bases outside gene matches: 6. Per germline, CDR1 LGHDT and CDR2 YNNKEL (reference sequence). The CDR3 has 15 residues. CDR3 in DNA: TGTGCCAGCAGCCCAACCGCGGGGGGGAACAATGAGCAGTTCTTC. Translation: CASSPTAGGNNEQFF.

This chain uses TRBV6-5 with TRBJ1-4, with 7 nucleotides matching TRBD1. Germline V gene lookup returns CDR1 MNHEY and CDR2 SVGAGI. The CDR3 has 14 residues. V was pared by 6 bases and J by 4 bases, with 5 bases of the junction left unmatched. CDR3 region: CASRPGTVNEKLFF. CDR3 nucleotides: TGTGCCAGCAGACCCGGGACAGTTAATGAAAAACTGTTTTTT.

Here the CDR3 reads CASSSLPGQGNTGELFF. CDR3 nucleotide sequence: TGTGCCAGCAGCAGTTTGCCTGGACAGGGGAACACCGGGGAGCTGTTTTTT. V and J are TRBV25-1 and TRBJ2-2; 8 bases fit TRBD1. Germline V gene sequence: CDR1 MGHDK, CDR2 SYGVNS. This CDR3 has 17 amino acids. After removal of 6 bases from V and 1 base from J, the junction contained 10 bases not matched to a gene.

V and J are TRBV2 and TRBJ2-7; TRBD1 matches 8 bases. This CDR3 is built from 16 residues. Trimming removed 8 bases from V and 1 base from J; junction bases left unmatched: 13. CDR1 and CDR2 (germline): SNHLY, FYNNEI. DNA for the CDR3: TGTGCCAGCCCCTATGCCCTAGGACAGGGATCCTACGAGCAGTACTTC. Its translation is CASPYALGQGSYEQYF.

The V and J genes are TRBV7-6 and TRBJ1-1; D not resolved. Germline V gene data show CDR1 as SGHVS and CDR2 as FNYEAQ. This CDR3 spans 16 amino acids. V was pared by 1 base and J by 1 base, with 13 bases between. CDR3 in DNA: TGTGCCAGCAGCTTAGGCAAGGGCGCCAGGAACACTGAAGCTTTCTTT. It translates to CASSLGKGARNTEAFF.

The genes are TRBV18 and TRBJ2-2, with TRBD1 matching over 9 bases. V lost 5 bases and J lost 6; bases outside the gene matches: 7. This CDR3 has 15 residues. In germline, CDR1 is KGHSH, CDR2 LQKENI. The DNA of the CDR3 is TGTGCCAGCTCAAGGGACAGGGCCATGCCCGGGGAGCTGTTTTTT. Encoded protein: CASSRDRAMPGELFF. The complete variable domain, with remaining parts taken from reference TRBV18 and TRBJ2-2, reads NAGVMQNPRHLVRRRGQEARLRCSPMKGHSHVYWYRQLPEEGLKFMVYLQKENIIDESGMPKERFSAEFPKEGPSILRIQQVVRGDSAAYFCASSRDRAMPGELFFGEGSRLTVL.

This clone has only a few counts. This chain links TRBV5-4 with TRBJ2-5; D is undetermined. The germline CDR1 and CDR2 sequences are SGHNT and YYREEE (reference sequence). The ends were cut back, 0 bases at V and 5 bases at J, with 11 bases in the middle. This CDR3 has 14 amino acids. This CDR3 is CASSLGLRRETQYF. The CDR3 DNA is TGTGCCAGCAGCTTGGGGCTGAGAAGGGAGACCCAGTACTTC.

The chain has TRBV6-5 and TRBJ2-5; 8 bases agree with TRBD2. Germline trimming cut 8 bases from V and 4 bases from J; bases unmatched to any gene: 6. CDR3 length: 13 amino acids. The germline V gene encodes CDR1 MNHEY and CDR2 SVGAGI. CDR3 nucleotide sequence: TGTGCCAGCGCTGCGGGGGGTTTAGAGACCCAGTACTTC. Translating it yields CASAAGGLETQYF.

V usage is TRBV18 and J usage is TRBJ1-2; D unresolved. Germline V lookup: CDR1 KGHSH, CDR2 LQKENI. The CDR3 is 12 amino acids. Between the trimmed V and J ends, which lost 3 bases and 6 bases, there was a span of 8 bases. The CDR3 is CASSPYTDGYTF. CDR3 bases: TGTGCCAGCTCACCCTACACGGATGGCTACACCTTC.

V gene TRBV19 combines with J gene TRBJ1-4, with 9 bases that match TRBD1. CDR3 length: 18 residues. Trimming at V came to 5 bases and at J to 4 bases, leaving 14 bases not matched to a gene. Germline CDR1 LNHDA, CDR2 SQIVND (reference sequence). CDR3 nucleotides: TGTGCCAGTAGTTCACTCGGGACAGGGAAGGGGGTTAATGAAAAACTGTTTTTT. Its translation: CASSSLGTGKGVNEKLFF.

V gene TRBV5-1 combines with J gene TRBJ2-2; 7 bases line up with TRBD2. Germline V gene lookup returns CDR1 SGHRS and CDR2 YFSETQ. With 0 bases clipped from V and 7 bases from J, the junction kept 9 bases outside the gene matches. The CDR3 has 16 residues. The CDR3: CASSLASGMLGGELFF. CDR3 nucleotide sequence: TGCGCCAGCAGCTTGGCCAGCGGGATGCTTGGCGGGGAGCTGTTTTTT.

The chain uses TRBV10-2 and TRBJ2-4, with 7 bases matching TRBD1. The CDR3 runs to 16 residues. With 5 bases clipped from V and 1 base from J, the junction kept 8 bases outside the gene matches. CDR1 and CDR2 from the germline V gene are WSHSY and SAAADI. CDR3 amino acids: CASSPTGRRAKNIQYF. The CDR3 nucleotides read TGCGCCAGCAGTCCGACAGGGAGAAGGGCCAAAAACATTCAGTACTTC.

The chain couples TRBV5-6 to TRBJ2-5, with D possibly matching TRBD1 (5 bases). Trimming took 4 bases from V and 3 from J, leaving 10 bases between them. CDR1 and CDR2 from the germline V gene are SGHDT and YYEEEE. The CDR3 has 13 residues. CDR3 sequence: CASSTGTEETQYF. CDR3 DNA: TGTGCCAGCAGCACAGGTACAGAAGAGACCCAGTACTTC.

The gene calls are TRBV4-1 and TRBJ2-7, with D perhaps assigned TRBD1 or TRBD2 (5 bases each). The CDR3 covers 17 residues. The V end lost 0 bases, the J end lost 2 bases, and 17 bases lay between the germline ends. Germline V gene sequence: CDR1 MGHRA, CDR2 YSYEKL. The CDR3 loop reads CASSQDFFGGRAYEQYF. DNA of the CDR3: TGCGCCAGCAGCCAAGATTTTTTTGGGGGACGGGCCTACGAGCAGTACTTC.

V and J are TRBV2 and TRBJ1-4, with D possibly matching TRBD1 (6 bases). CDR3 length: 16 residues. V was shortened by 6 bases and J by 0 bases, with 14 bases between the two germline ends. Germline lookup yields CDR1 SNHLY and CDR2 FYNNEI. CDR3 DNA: TGTGCCAGCAGCCCGCAGGGGACCGCAACTAATGAAAAACTGTTTTTT. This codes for CASSPQGTATNEKLFF. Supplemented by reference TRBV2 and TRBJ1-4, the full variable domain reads EPEVTQTPSHQVTQMGQEVILRCVPISNHLYFYWYRQILGQKVEFLVSFYNNEISEKSEIFDDQFSVERPDGSNFTLKIRSTKLEDSAMYFCASSPQGTATNEKLFFGSGTQLSVL.

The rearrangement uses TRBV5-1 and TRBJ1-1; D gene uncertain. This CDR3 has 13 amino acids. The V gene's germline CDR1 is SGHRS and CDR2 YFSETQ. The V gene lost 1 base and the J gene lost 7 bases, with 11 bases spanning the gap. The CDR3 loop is CASSLKEKGEAFF. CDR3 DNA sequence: TGCGCCAGCAGCTTGAAGGAAAAGGGTGAAGCTTTCTTT.

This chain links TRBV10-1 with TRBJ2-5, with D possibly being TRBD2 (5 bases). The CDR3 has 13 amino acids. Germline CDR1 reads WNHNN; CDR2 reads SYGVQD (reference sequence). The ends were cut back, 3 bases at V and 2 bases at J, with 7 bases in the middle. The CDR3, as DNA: TGCGCCAGCAGTGATCCGGGGCAAGAGACCCAGTACTTC. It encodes CASSDPGQETQYF.

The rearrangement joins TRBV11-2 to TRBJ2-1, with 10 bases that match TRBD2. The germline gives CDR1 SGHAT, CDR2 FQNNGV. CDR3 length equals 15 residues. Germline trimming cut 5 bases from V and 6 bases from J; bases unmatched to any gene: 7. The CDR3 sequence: CASSTSGRAGNEQFF. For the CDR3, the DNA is TGTGCCAGCAGCACAAGCGGGAGGGCCGGCAATGAGCAGTTCTTC.

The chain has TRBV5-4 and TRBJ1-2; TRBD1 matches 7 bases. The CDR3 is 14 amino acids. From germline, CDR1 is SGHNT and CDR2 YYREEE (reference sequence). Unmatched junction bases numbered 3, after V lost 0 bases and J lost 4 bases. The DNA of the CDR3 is TGTGCCAGCAGCTTGGTTGACAGGGCCTATGGCTACACCTTC. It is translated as CASSLVDRAYGYTF.

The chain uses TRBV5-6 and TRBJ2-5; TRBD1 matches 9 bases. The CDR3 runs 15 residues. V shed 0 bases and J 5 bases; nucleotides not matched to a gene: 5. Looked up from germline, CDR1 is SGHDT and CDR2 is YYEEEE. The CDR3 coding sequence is TGTGCCAGCAGCTTGGTGACAGGGGGTAGGGAGACCCAGTACTTC. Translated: CASSLVTGGRETQYF.

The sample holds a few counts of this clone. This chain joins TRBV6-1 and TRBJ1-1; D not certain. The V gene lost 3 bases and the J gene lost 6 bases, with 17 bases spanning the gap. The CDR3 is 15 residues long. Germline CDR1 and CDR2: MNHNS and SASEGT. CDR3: CASSEGWGISAEAFF. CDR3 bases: TGTGCCAGCAGTGAGGGTTGGGGTATTAGCGCTGAAGCTTTCTTT.

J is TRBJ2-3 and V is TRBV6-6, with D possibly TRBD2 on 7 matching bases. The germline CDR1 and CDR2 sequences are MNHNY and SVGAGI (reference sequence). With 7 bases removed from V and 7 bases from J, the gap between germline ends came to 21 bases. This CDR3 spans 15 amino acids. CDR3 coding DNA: TGTGCCAGCACGGAGGGAGGGGGTGTCATGTATACGCAGTATTTT. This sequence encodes CASTEGGGVMYTQYF.